This T cell receptor beta chain was sequenced for a study of CD8+CD57+ T cells in acquired aplastic anemia. By flow cytometry, patients selected for sequencing had shown an expansion of CD8+CD57+ cells. The V end lost 1 base, the J end lost 3 bases, and 10 bases lay between the germline ends. CDR1 is LNHNV and CDR2 is YYDKDF in the germline V gene (reference sequence). The CDR3 consists of 15 residues. This clonotype was detected many times. Genomic DNA, serving as template, underwent TCR beta VDJ and CDR3 profiling. TCRdb analysed the reads with MiXCR anew, one entry per CDR3 protein. The table has 150,000 to 200,000 distinct CDR3 sequences, 40% to 60% seen once; the top ten hold about 30%.

J is TRBJ1-5 and V is TRBV15; tentatively, D is TRBD1 (6 bases). The source is a human donor with aplastic anemia. Sequenced sample: sorted CD4+, CD8+, or CD8+CD57+ T cells (not recorded which) from PBMCs. The CDR3 DNA reads TGTGCCACCAGCAGAGTTAGGGGGTACAATCAGCCCCAGCATTTT. It codes for CATSRVRGYNQPQHF.